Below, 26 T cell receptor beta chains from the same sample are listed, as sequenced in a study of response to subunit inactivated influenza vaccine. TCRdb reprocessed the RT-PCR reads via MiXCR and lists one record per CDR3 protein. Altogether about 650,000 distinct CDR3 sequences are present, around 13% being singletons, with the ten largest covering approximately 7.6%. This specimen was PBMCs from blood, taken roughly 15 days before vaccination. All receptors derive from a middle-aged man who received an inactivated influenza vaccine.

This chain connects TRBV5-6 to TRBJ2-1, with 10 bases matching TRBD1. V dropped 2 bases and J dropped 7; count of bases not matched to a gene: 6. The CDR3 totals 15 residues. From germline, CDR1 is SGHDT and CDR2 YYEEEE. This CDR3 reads CASSFPGQGWNEQFF. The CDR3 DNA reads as TGTGCCAGCAGCTTCCCGGGACAGGGGTGGAATGAGCAGTTCTTC.

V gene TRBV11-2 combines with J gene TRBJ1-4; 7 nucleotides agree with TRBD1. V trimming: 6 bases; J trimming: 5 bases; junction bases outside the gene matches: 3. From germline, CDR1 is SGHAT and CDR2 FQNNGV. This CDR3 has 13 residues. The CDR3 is CASRRTGNEKLFF. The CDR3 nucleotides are TGTGCCAGCAGGCGGACAGGAAATGAAAAACTGTTTTTT.

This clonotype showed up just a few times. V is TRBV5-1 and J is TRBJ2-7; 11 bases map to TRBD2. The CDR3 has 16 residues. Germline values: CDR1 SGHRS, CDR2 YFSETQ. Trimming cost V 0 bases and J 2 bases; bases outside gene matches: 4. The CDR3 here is CASSLDHSGRAYEQYF. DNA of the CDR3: TGCGCCAGCAGCTTGGACCATAGCGGGAGGGCCTACGAGCAGTACTTC. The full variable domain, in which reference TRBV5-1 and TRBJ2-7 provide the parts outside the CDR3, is KAGVTQTPRYLIKTRGQQVTLSCSPISGHRSVSWYQQTPGQGLQFLFEYFSETQRNKGNFPGRFSGRQFSNSRSEMNVSTLELGDSALYLCASSLDHSGRAYEQYFGPGTRLTVT.

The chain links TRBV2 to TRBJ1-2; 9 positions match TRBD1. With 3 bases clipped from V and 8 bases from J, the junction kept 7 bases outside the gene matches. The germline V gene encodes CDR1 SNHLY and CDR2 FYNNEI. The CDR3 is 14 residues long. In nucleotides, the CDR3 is TGTGCCAGCAGTGACGGGACAGGGAATCACGGCTACACCTTC. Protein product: CASSDGTGNHGYTF.

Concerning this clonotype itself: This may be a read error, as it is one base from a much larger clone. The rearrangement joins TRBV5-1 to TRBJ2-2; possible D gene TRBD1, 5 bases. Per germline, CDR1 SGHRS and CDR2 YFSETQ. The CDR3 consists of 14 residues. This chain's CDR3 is CVSSSQGNTGELFF. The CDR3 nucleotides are TGCGTCAGCAGCTCCCAGGGGAACACCGGGGAGCTGTTTTTT.

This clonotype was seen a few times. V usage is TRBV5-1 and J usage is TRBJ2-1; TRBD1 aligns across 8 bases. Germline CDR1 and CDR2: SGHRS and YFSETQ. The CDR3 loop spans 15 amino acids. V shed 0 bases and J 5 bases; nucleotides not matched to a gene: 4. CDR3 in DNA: TGCGCCAGCAGCTTGGATGGACAGGGAAACAATGAGCAGTTCTTC. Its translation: CASSLDGQGNNEQFF.

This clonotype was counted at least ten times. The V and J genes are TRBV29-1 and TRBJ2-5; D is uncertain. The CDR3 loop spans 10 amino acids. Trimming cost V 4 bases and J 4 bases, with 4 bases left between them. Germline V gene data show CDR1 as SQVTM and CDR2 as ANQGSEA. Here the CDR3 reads CSVGRETQYF. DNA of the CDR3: TGCAGCGTTGGCCGAGAGACCCAGTACTTC.

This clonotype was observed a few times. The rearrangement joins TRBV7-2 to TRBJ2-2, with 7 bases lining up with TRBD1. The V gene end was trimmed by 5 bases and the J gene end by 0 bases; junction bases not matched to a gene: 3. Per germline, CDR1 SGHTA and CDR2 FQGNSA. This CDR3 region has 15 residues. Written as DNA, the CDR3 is TGTGCCAGCAGCACGGGACAGACGAACACCGGGGAGCTGTTTTTT. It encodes CASSTGQTNTGELFF.

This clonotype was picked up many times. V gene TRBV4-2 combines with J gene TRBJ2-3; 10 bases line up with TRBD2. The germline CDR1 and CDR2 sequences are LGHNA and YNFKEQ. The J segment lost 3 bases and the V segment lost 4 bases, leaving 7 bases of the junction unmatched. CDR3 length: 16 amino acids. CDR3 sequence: CASSLSSGSGTDTQYF. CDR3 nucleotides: TGTGCCAGCAGCCTCTCTAGCGGGAGCGGGACAGATACGCAGTATTTT.

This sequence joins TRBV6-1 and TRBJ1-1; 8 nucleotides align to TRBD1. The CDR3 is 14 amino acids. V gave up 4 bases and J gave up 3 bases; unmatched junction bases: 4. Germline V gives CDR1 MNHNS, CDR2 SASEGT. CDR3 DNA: TGTGCCAGCAGTGTGGGACAGGCCGACACTGAAGCTTTCTTT. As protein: CASSVGQADTEAFF.

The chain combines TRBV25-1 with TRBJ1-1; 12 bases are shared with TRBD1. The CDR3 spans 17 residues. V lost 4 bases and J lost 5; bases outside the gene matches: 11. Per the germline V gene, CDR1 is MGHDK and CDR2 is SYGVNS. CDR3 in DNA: TGTGCCAGCAGTGGGGGGCCGGGACAGGGGGCCCGGACTGAAGCTTTCTTT. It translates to CASSGGPGQGARTEAFF.

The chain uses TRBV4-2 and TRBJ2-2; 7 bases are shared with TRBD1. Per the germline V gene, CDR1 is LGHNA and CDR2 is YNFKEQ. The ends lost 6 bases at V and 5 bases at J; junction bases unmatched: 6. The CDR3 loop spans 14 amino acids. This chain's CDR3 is CASRYRGWTGELFF. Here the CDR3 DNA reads TGTGCCAGCAGGTACAGGGGTTGGACCGGGGAGCTGTTTTTT.

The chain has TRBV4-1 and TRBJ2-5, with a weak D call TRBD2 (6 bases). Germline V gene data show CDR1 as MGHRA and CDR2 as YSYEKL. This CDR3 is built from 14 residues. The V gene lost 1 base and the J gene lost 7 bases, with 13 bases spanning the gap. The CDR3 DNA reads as TGCGCCAGCAGCCAAGCGGGAGCAGAAGGGACCCAGTACTTC. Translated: CASSQAGAEGTQYF.

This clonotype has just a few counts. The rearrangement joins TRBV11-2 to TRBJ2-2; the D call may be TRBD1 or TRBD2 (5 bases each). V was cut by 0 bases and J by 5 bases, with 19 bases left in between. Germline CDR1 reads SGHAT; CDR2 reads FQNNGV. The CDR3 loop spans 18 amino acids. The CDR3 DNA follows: TGTGCCAGCAGCTTAGATCGAGGGGTGGCAGGGTGGACCGGGGAGCTGTTTTTT. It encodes CASSLDRGVAGWTGELFF.

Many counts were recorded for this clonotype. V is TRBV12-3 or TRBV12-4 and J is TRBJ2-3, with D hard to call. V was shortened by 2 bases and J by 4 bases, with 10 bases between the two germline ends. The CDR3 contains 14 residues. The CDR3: CASSLLRPPDTQYF. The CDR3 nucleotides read TGTGCCAGCAGTTTACTGCGGCCCCCAGATACGCAGTATTTT.

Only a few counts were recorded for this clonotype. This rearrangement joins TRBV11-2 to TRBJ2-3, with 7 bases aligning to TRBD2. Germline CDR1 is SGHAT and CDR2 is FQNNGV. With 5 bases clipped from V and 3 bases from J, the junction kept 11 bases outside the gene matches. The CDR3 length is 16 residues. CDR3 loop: CASSLGELAPTDTQYF. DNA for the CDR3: TGTGCCAGCAGCCTTGGTGAACTAGCGCCTACAGATACGCAGTATTTT.

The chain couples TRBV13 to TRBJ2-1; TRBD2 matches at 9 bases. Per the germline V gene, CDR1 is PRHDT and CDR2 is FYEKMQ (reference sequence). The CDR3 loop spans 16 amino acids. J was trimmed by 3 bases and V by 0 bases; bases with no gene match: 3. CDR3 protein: CASSLGAGGNYNEQFF. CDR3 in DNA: TGTGCCAGCAGCTTAGGTGCGGGGGGGAACTACAATGAGCAGTTCTTC.

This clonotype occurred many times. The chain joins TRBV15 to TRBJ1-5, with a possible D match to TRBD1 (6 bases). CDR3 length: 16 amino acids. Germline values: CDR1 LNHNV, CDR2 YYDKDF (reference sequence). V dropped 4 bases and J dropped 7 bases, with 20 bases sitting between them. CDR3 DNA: TGTGCCACCAGCAACTCGTGGTACAGGGCCTCGCAGCCCCAGCATTTT. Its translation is CATSNSWYRASQPQHF.

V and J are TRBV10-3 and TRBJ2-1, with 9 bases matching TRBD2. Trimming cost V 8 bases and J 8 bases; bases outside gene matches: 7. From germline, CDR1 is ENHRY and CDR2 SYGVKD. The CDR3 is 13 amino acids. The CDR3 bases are TGTGCCATCGGGGTAGCGGGAGAACATGAGCAGTTCTTC. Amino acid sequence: CAIGVAGEHEQFF.

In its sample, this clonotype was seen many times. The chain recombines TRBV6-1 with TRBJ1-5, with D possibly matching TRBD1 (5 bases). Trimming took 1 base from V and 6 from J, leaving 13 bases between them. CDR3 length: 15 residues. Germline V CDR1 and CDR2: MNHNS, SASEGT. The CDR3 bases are TGTGCCAGCAGTGAAGACGCCCAGGGAGGTCAGCCCCAGCATTTT. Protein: CASSEDAQGGQPQHF.

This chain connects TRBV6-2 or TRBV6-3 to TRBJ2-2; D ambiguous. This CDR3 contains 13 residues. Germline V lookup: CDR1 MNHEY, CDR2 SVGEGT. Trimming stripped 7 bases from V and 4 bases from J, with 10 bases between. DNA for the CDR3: TGTGCCAGCAATCTTCTGGGCACCGGGGAGCTGTTTTTT. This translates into CASNLLGTGELFF.

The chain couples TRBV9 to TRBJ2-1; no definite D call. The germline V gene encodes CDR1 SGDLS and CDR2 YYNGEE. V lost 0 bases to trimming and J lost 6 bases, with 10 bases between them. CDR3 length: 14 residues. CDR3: CASSVGPLANEQFF. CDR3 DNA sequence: TGTGCCAGCAGCGTAGGACCCTTAGCCAATGAGCAGTTCTTC.

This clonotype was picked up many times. This CDR3 is CASSLSGDYGYTF. The DNA of the CDR3 is TGTGCCAGCAGTTTAAGTGGGGACTATGGCTACACCTTC. V is TRBV12-3 or TRBV12-4 and J is TRBJ1-2; D is unresolved. V lost 2 bases to trimming and J lost 3 bases, with 7 bases between them. The CDR3 sequence is 13 residues long.

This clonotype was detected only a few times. The CDR3 DNA is TGTGCCAGCAGTCATGGGACAGGTCGGTACGAGCAGTACTTC. This codes for CASSHGTGRYEQYF. The chain links TRBV7-9 to TRBJ2-7; 8 bases map to TRBD1. In germline, CDR1 is SEHNR, CDR2 FQNEAQ (reference sequence). The CDR3 runs 14 residues. Germline trimming cut 6 bases from V and 4 bases from J; bases unmatched to any gene: 8.

CDR3 sequence reads: CSARDLDSGTYEQYF. The CDR3 nucleotides are TGCAGTGCTAGAGATCTGGATAGCGGAACCTACGAGCAGTACTTC. The chain has TRBV20-1 and TRBJ2-7; D is perhaps TRBD2 (6 bases). Germline lookup yields CDR1 DFQATT and CDR2 SNEGSKA (reference sequence). Trimming left V 0 bases short and J 2 bases short, with 14 bases between. The CDR3 length is 15 residues.

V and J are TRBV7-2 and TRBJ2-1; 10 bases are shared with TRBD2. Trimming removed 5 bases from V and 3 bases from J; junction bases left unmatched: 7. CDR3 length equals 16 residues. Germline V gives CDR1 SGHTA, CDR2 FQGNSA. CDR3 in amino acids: CASSVNPSGGYNEQFF. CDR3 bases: TGTGCCAGCAGCGTAAATCCTAGCGGGGGCTACAATGAGCAGTTCTTC.